Following are 21 T cell receptor beta chains from one sample sequenced in a study of T cell responses to AZD1222 COVID-19 vaccine. TCRdb's table, derived via immunoSEQ multiplex PCR, lists solely in-frame clones and lacks some. The data hold about 150,000 clones, with roughly 90% observed a single time. The material sequenced was peripheral blood, taken 28 days after the second AZD1222 dose. Every receptor here comes from an adult who received the AZD1222 COVID-19 vaccine.

This clone came up a few times. J is TRBJ1-5 and V is TRBV6-5, with D perhaps TRBD1 (5 bases). V gave up 8 bases and J gave up 2 bases, with 16 bases separating them. CDR3 length: 15 residues. Germline CDR1 reads MNHEY; CDR2 reads SVGAGI. DNA for the CDR3: TGTGCCAGCGGATCAGGGAGGGCTGGCAATCAGCCCCAGCATTTT. This encodes CASGSGRAGNQPQHF.

The rearrangement uses TRBV27 and TRBJ1-1, with TRBD1 as a possible D gene (5 bases). Trimming removed 7 bases at V and 8 bases at J, with 20 bases between. The germline CDR1 and CDR2 sequences are MNHEY and SMNVEV (reference sequence). This CDR3 is 14 amino acids long. CDR3 loop: CASTLQSGTSEAFF. The DNA for the CDR3 is TGTGCCAGCACTCTTCAATCGGGGACTTCGGAAGCTTTCTTT.

The chain uses TRBV3-1 (or the pseudogene TRBV3-2) and TRBJ2-3; tentatively, D is TRBD2 (5 bases). The germline gives CDR1 LGHDT, CDR2 YNNKEL (reference sequence). V was clipped by 9 bases and J by 1 base, with 14 bases between them. The CDR3 covers 14 residues. CDR3 sequence: CASNNHGGTDTQYF. The CDR3 DNA is TGTGCCAGTAACAACCACGGGGGCACAGATACGCAGTATTTT.

The chain combines TRBV6-5 with TRBJ1-2, with 10 bases fitting TRBD1. CDR1 is MNHEY and CDR2 is SVGAGI in the germline V gene. CDR3 length equals 15 residues. V was clipped by 7 bases and J by 4 bases; unmatched bases: 9. The CDR3 reads CASNSGTGDRYGYTF. The CDR3 region has the DNA TGTGCCAGCAATTCAGGGACAGGGGACCGCTATGGCTACACCTTC.

This chain uses TRBV6-5 with TRBJ2-2; D is unclear. Looked up from germline, CDR1 is MNHEY and CDR2 is SVGAGI. V was clipped by 7 bases and J by 1 base, with 4 bases between them. The CDR3 has 12 amino acids. The CDR3 sequence: CASTGNTGELFF. The CDR3 region has the DNA TGTGCCAGCACGGGGAACACCGGGGAGCTGTTTTTT.

This chain links TRBV27 with TRBJ2-1; TRBD1 aligns across 9 bases. Losses at the gene ends were 0 bases for V and 3 bases for J; bases not matched to a gene: 3. The CDR3 totals 16 residues. Germline V gene sequence: CDR1 MNHEY, CDR2 SMNVEV (reference sequence). This CDR3 reads CASSLSGTGIYNEQFF. DNA for the CDR3: TGTGCCAGCAGTTTATCTGGGACAGGGATCTACAATGAGCAGTTCTTC.

V usage is TRBV27 and J usage is TRBJ2-7, with TRBD2 matching over 13 bases. Germline V gives CDR1 MNHEY, CDR2 SMNVEV (reference sequence). The length of the CDR3 is 16 residues. Trimming took 7 bases from V and 9 from J; bases not matched to a gene: 15. As DNA, the CDR3 is TGTGCCAGCACCATACCTGGGACTAGCGGGACGCCGCCGCAGTACTTC. Translating it yields CASTIPGTSGTPPQYF.

The chain combines TRBV2 with TRBJ2-1, with D perhaps given as TRBD1 or TRBD2 (5 bases each). V gave up 6 bases and J gave up 9 bases, with 21 bases separating them. Germline assignment: CDR1 SNHLY and CDR2 FYNNEI. The CDR3 is 15 residues long. DNA for the CDR3: TGTGCCAGCAGAAACGGGACGGACCCTCCAGGTGAGCAGTTCTTC. It encodes CASRNGTDPPGEQFF.

This sequence joins TRBV19 and TRBJ1-2; D may be TRBD1 (5 bases). The CDR3 extends over 16 amino acids. Germline lookup yields CDR1 LNHDA and CDR2 SQIVND (reference sequence). Trimming took off 3 bases at V and 4 bases at J, with 18 bases between the two ends. In DNA form, the CDR3 reads TGTGCCAGTAGTATCGGGAGGGACCTACCTCCCTATGGCTACACCTTC. Protein sequence: CASSIGRDLPPYGYTF.

This sequence joins TRBV5-1 and TRBJ1-5, with D possibly being TRBD1 (5 bases). The CDR3 covers 14 residues. Germline CDR1 SGHRS, CDR2 YFSETQ. V lost 3 bases and J lost 0, with 7 bases in between. Here the CDR3 reads CASSSGTSNQPQHF. In DNA, the CDR3 is TGCGCCAGCAGCTCCGGGACTAGCAATCAGCCCCAGCATTTT.

V usage is TRBV5-1 and J usage is TRBJ2-5; 11 nucleotides align to TRBD2. The CDR3 spans 16 residues. The trim removed 0 bases at V and 4 bases at J, leaving 5 bases unmatched. CDR1 is SGHRS and CDR2 is YFSETQ in the germline V gene. The CDR3 coding sequence is TGCGCCAGCAGCTTGGGCCTAGCGGGAGGCAGAGAGACCCAGTACTTC. Translating gives CASSLGLAGGRETQYF.

The V gene is TRBV7-3, the J gene TRBJ2-7; 7 nucleotides align to TRBD1. Trimming removed 2 bases from V and 3 bases from J; junction bases left unmatched: 7. The CDR3 is 15 residues long. CDR1 and CDR2 from the germline V gene are SGHTA and FQGTGA. The CDR3 nucleotides are TGTGCCAGCAGCTTAGTGGGACAGTTGAACTACGAGCAGTACTTC. The encoded protein is CASSLVGQLNYEQYF.

The rearrangement links TRBV4-3 to TRBJ1-3; TRBD1 might be the D (6 bases). This CDR3 spans 16 amino acids. Looked up from germline, CDR1 is LGHNA and CDR2 is YSLEER. With 2 bases removed from V and 3 bases from J, the gap between germline ends came to 14 bases. The CDR3 DNA is TGCGCCAGCAGCCAACAGACAGGAGGGGATGGAAACACCATATATTTT. Encoded protein: CASSQQTGGDGNTIYF.

This chain connects TRBV28 to TRBJ1-2; maybe TRBD1 (5 bases). CDR1 MDHEN and CDR2 SYDVKM come from the germline V gene. The CDR3 is 17 residues long. V lost 5 bases to trimming and J lost 1 base, with 20 bases between them. The CDR3 DNA follows: TGTGCCAGCAGTCTATCGAGCGGGATGGGGGTTAACTATGGCTACACCTTC. As protein: CASSLSSGMGVNYGYTF.

The chain combines TRBV6-5 with TRBJ1-1; TRBD1 agrees at 7 bases. The CDR3 spans 15 residues. J lost 6 bases, V lost 4 bases, and 11 bases had no gene match. The germline CDR1 and CDR2 sequences are MNHEY and SVGAGI. For the CDR3, the DNA is TGTGCCAGCAGTTCCCCGTCGGGAGGGGGCGCTGAAGCTTTCTTT. Translating gives CASSSPSGGGAEAFF.

The V and J genes are TRBV12-3 or TRBV12-4 and TRBJ2-7, with D maybe TRBD2 (6 bases). This CDR3 region has 12 residues. V gave up 2 bases and J gave up 7 bases, with 9 bases separating them. CDR3 sequence: CASSLTRGEQYF. CDR3 bases: TGTGCCAGCAGTTTAACCCGGGGGGAGCAGTACTTC.

A single count supports this clone. The V call is TRBV18, the J call TRBJ2-1, with D uncertain. Trimming pared 0 bases from V and 8 bases from J, leaving 5 bases between. From germline, CDR1 is KGHSH and CDR2 LQKENI. This CDR3 region has 12 residues. The CDR3 DNA reads as TGTGCCAGCTCACCACCGATGGATGAGCAGTTCTTC. As protein: CASSPPMDEQFF.

J is TRBJ2-5 and V is TRBV3-1 (or the pseudogene TRBV3-2); TRBD2 might be the D (5 bases). Trimming took 4 bases from V and 3 from J, leaving 12 bases between them. Germline CDR1 and CDR2: LGHDT and YNNKEL (reference sequence). This CDR3 spans 14 amino acids. The CDR3 DNA sequence: TGTGCCAGCAGCCCAGGTGGACTGGAAGAGACCCAGTACTTC. Amino acids: CASSPGGLEETQYF.

J is TRBJ2-7 and V is TRBV5-1; 7 bases are a match to TRBD1. With V trimmed by 3 bases and J by 7 bases, 13 bases remained unmatched. From germline, CDR1 is SGHRS and CDR2 YFSETQ. The CDR3 has 15 amino acids. CDR3 region: CASSSLGGLLREQYF. CDR3 nucleotide sequence: TGCGCCAGCAGCTCGTTAGGGGGCCTCCTGAGGGAGCAGTACTTC.

The sample holds one count of this clone. The V and J genes are TRBV28 and TRBJ1-1, with D tentatively TRBD1 (6 bases). This CDR3 is built from 16 residues. CDR1 is MDHEN and CDR2 is SYDVKM in the germline V gene. The ends were cut back, 6 bases at V and 0 bases at J, with 17 bases in the middle. CDR3 in amino acids: CASSLGGGPMNTEAFF. The CDR3 nucleotides read TGTGCCAGCAGCCTAGGGGGGGGTCCCATGAACACTGAAGCTTTCTTT.

The chain employs TRBV24-1 and TRBJ2-2, with a weak D call TRBD2 (6 bases). With 7 bases removed from V and 2 bases from J, the gap between germline ends came to 10 bases. The CDR3 sequence is 14 residues long. Germline V lookup: CDR1 KGHDR, CDR2 SFDVKD. CDR3 residues: CATSRDLNTGELFF. The DNA of the CDR3 is TGTGCCACCAGCCGGGACTTAAACACCGGGGAGCTGTTTTTT.